In this sample, the clone carrying this TCR beta chain turned up many times. The antigen is not known. This record belongs to a study of early T cells in non-severe SARS-CoV-2 infection. Background on the study: Bulk RNA isolated from unsorted whole blood underwent sequencing; chains were not paired.

Study-wide results and limits: Reliance on VDJdb matching favored anti-spike CD8 responses; private and CD4 specificities were missed.

This CDR3 spans 14 amino acids. Germline values: CDR1 SNHLY, CDR2 FYNNEI. The ends were cut back, 3 bases at V and 8 bases at J, with 17 bases in the middle. Unique molecular identifiers were attached to individual cDNA molecules. TCRdb re-called the 5' RACE reads through MiXCR, storing one row per CDR3 protein. Of tens of thousands of distinct CDR3 sequences in the sample, over 9.5% were seen once. This chain connects TRBV2 to TRBJ2-7; D may be TRBD2 (6 bases). Input material: whole blood. The TCR originated in an adult who was a healthcare worker with PCR-confirmed SARS-CoV-2 infection or an uninfected control (not recorded which). The CDR3 region is CASSDTGLASKQYF. The CDR3 coding sequence is TGTGCCAGCAGTGACACGGGACTGGCCTCAAAGCAGTACTTC.